These T cell receptor beta chains were read from a single sample in a study of resident and recirculating memory T cells in vitiligo. Assay used: immunoSEQ multiplex PCR; TCRdb lists only in-frame clones, some missing. The sample comprises some 70,000 clones, roughly 90% of which are singletons, and over 4.5% rests with the top ten. Sequences were obtained from blood. These receptors originate from a male donor with vitiligo. Both conserved end residues are trimmed from each CDR3. The order of the fields is V gene, J gene, clone size, CDR3 protein. Size values are once, few and many counts, or a class for expanded clones, and some rows have none.

v_gene: TRBV27
j_gene: TRBJ1-4
abundance: -
CDR3aa: ASSLVPGQGGEKLF

v_gene: TRBV30
j_gene: TRBJ1-2
abundance: -
CDR3aa: AWSWGGAYGYT

v_gene: TRBV13
j_gene: TRBJ2-3
abundance: -
CDR3aa: ASSLGSWGRTSDTQY

v_gene: TRBV7-9
j_gene: TRBJ2-1
abundance: once
CDR3aa: ASSLVAGGVYNEQF

v_gene: TRBV6-5
j_gene: TRBJ2-3
abundance: -
CDR3aa: ASSYSGGTDTQY

v_gene: TRBV5-8
j_gene: TRBJ2-7
abundance: -
CDR3aa: ASSSDRYEQY

v_gene: TRBV7-2
j_gene: TRBJ1-1
abundance: -
CDR3aa: ASSRTGMNTEAF

v_gene: TRBV29-1
j_gene: TRBJ2-7
abundance: -
CDR3aa: SVVFWAASYEQY

v_gene: TRBV10-2
j_gene: TRBJ1-6
abundance: -
CDR3aa: ASSLGQENSPLH

v_gene: TRBV4-3
j_gene: TRBJ2-7
abundance: few
CDR3aa: ASSQEETGGYEQY

v_gene: TRBV27
j_gene: TRBJ2-5
abundance: -
CDR3aa: ASSFGVAPRGETQY

v_gene: TRBV14
j_gene: TRBJ1-1
abundance: -
CDR3aa: ASSQDAEHRVVGAF

v_gene: TRBV7-3
j_gene: TRBJ2-3
abundance: once
CDR3aa: ASSSGGGDTQY

v_gene: TRBV25-1
j_gene: TRBJ1-1
abundance: -
CDR3aa: ASSWAGTRANTEAF

v_gene: TRBV19
j_gene: TRBJ2-7
abundance: -
CDR3aa: ASSRAYEQY

v_gene: TRBV4-3
j_gene: TRBJ2-7
abundance: -
CDR3aa: ASSQRGGPLYMEQY

v_gene: TRBV7-9
j_gene: TRBJ1-2
abundance: -
CDR3aa: ASSSTGQGVLGVKDYT

v_gene: TRBV28
j_gene: TRBJ1-5
abundance: -
CDR3aa: ASSIGGLSNQPQH

v_gene: TRBV5-1
j_gene: TRBJ1-2
abundance: -
CDR3aa: ASSFMTGDYGYT

v_gene: TRBV28
j_gene: TRBJ2-3
abundance: -
CDR3aa: ASSITSGASTDTQY

v_gene: TRBV7-6
j_gene: TRBJ2-7
abundance: -
CDR3aa: ASSTGTAHYYEQY

v_gene: TRBV12-5
j_gene: TRBJ1-2
abundance: -
CDR3aa: ASGLVPPGETNYGYT

v_gene: TRBV28
j_gene: TRBJ1-2
abundance: -
CDR3aa: ASRRQGVQVLGYT

v_gene: TRBV6-1
j_gene: TRBJ2-7
abundance: -
CDR3aa: ASSEPGQGFYEQY

v_gene: TRBV7-9
j_gene: TRBJ1-2
abundance: -
CDR3aa: ASSFQGRGNYGYT

v_gene: TRBV5-6
j_gene: TRBJ1-2
abundance: -
CDR3aa: ASSSIRGYT